A selection of T cell receptor beta chains follows, all from one sample in a study of OX40 agonist ivuxolimab in advanced cancers. Sequencing was performed with immunoSEQ multiplex PCR; in TCRdb, only in-frame clones are kept and a portion is missing. The sample yields roughly 73,000 clones, nearly 90% seen once. Sample: CD4+ or CD8+ T cells sorted from blood, taken in a trial of the OX40 agonist ivuxolimab. The receptors here all came from an adult with an advanced solid tumor such as melanoma, head and neck, liver or kidney cancer. The CDR3 runs from the conserved cysteine through the conserved F or W. The D gene is left open where the match is weak. Size is stated for part of the rows, as once, few or many counts, or as a class when the clone is expanded.

V: TRBV5-1
D: NA
length: 14
size: NA
J: TRBJ1-1
CDR3: CASSFSRENTEAFF
DNA: TGCGCCAGCAGCTTCTCCCGGGAGAACACTGAAGCTTTCTTT

V: TRBV30
D: NA
length: 14
size: NA
J: TRBJ1-5
CDR3: CAWSGPFSNQPQHF
DNA: TGTGCCTGGAGCGGGCCCTTTAGCAATCAGCCCCAGCATTTT

V: TRBV9
D: NA
length: 15
size: NA
J: TRBJ2-7
CDR3: CASSGGRGGLGEQYF
DNA: TGTGCCAGCAGCGGTGGGAGAGGAGGGCTTGGCGAGCAGTACTTC

V: TRBV6-6
D: TRBD1
length: 13
size: few
J: TRBJ1-2
CDR3: CASNRQGADGYTF
DNA: TGTGCCAGCAACAGACAGGGGGCAGATGGCTACACCTTC

V: TRBV2
D: NA
length: 14
size: NA
J: TRBJ2-2
CDR3: CASRGLANTGELFF
DNA: TGTGCCAGCAGGGGGCTAGCGAACACCGGGGAGCTGTTTTTT

V: TRBV18
D: NA
length: 16
size: NA
J: TRBJ2-1
CDR3: CASSSNIRGLTNEQFF
DNA: TGTGCCAGCTCATCCAACATTAGAGGGTTGACAAATGAGCAGTTCTTC

V: TRBV28
D: NA
length: 17
size: once
J: TRBJ1-5
CDR3: CASSLWVRDYSNQPQHF
DNA: TGTGCCAGCAGTTTATGGGTACGGGATTATAGCAATCAGCCCCAGCATTTT

V: TRBV19
D: TRBD1
length: 15
size: NA
J: TRBJ1-5
CDR3: CASSPTAGGRQPQHF
DNA: TGTGCCAGTAGTCCTACCGCAGGGGGCAGGCAGCCCCAGCATTTT

V: TRBV18
D: NA
length: 13
size: NA
J: TRBJ1-1
CDR3: CASSPQGNTEAFF
DNA: TGTGCCAGCTCACCACAGGGTAACACTGAAGCTTTCTTT

V: TRBV14
D: NA
length: 13
size: once
J: TRBJ2-5
CDR3: CASSQDWTGTPYF
DNA: TGTGCCAGCAGCCAAGATTGGACCGGGACACCTTACTTC

V: TRBV6-4
D: NA
length: 11
size: NA
J: TRBJ1-2
CDR3: CASRGAAGYTF
DNA: TGTGCCAGCAGGGGGGCGGCTGGCTACACCTTC

V: TRBV6-6
D: TRBD2
length: 16
size: NA
J: TRBJ2-3
CDR3: CASSFLPLASTDTQYF
DNA: TGTGCCAGCAGTTTCCTACCACTAGCGAGCACAGATACGCAGTATTTT

V: TRBV28
D: NA
length: 16
size: once
J: TRBJ2-1
CDR3: CASSLNAGRSYNEQFF
DNA: TGTGCCAGCAGCCTTAATGCGGGAAGATCCTACAATGAGCAGTTCTTC

V: TRBV19
D: TRBD1
length: 18
size: once
J: TRBJ2-5
CDR3: CASSVRQGARVLGETQYF
DNA: TGTGCCAGTAGTGTCAGACAGGGGGCGCGGGTTTTAGGCGAGACCCAGTACTTC

V: TRBV5-8
D: NA
length: 15
size: NA
J: TRBJ2-6
CDR3: CASSLLGLGANVLTF
DNA: TGTGCCAGCAGCTTGTTGGGGCTTGGGGCCAACGTCCTGACTTTC

V: TRBV4-1
D: NA
length: 14
size: medium-sized
J: TRBJ2-3
CDR3: CASSRDKSTDTQYF
DNA: TGCGCCAGCAGCAGGGACAAGAGCACAGATACGCAGTATTTT

V: TRBV28
D: TRBD2
length: 18
size: NA
J: TRBJ2-1
CDR3: CASSTSGRALPAYNEQFF
DNA: TGTGCCAGCAGTACTAGCGGGAGGGCCCTACCGGCCTACAATGAGCAGTTCTTC

V: TRBV5-1
D: NA
length: 14
size: NA
J: TRBJ1-2
CDR3: CASSLGSPDYGYTF
DNA: TGCGCCAGCAGCCTAGGCTCCCCGGACTATGGCTACACCTTC

V: TRBV27
D: NA
length: 15
size: NA
J: TRBJ1-5
CDR3: CASRLTVGGNQPQHF
DNA: TGTGCCAGCAGGCTGACAGTCGGAGGCAATCAGCCCCAGCATTTT

V: TRBV2
D: NA
length: 16
size: NA
J: TRBJ2-7
CDR3: CASSEAQPLGDYEQYF
DNA: TGTGCCAGCAGTGAAGCCCAACCCCTAGGAGACTACGAGCAGTACTTC

V: TRBV5-1
D: NA
length: 12
size: NA
J: TRBJ1-2
CDR3: CASSLTGNGYTF
DNA: TGCGCCAGCAGCTTGACAGGGAATGGCTACACCTTC

V: TRBV4-2
D: NA
length: 16
size: once
J: TRBJ2-5
CDR3: CASSQEGGGNGETQYF
DNA: TGTGCCAGCAGCCAAGAGGGAGGGGGCAATGGAGAGACCCAGTACTTC

V: TRBV7-9
D: TRBD1
length: 16
size: NA
J: TRBJ1-5
CDR3: CASSPIDRGSNQPQHF
DNA: TGTGCCAGCAGCCCCATAGACAGGGGTAGCAATCAGCCCCAGCATTTT

V: TRBV19
D: NA
length: 14
size: NA
J: TRBJ1-2
CDR3: CASTRQDANYGYTF
DNA: TGTGCCAGCACCCGACAGGACGCTAACTATGGCTACACCTTC

V: TRBV4-2
D: NA
length: 15
size: NA
J: TRBJ2-5
CDR3: CASSRDSSKGETQYF
DNA: TGTGCCAGCAGCCGCGATAGTTCCAAAGGAGAGACCCAGTACTTC

V: TRBV18
D: TRBD1
length: 18
size: NA
J: TRBJ1-6
CDR3: CASSPQPARQGGNSPLHF
DNA: TGTGCCAGCTCACCCCAGCCCGCGAGACAGGGAGGGAATTCACCCCTCCACTTT

V: TRBV4-2
D: TRBD2
length: 14
size: NA
J: TRBJ2-3
CDR3: CASCRTSGEDTQYF
DNA: TGTGCCAGCTGCCGGACTAGCGGGGAAGATACGCAGTATTTT

V: TRBV4-2
D: TRBD1
length: 16
size: NA
J: TRBJ1-4
CDR3: CASSRIQQGQDEKLFF
DNA: TGTGCCAGCAGCCGCATCCAACAGGGGCAGGATGAAAAACTGTTTTTT

V: TRBV6-6
D: NA
length: 11
size: NA
J: TRBJ2-3
CDR3: CASSSGDTQYF
DNA: TGTGCCAGCAGTTCCGGGGATACGCAGTATTTT

V: TRBV28
D: TRBD1
length: 15
size: once
J: TRBJ2-7
CDR3: CASSPGGWVVYEQYF
DNA: TGTGCCAGCAGTCCAGGGGGCTGGGTGGTTTACGAGCAGTACTTC

V: TRBV28
D: TRBD2
length: 17
size: NA
J: TRBJ2-6
CDR3: CASRLAGANSGANVLTF
DNA: TGTGCCAGCAGGCTAGCGGGAGCCAACTCTGGGGCCAACGTCCTGACTTTC

V: TRBV28
D: NA
length: 14
size: NA
J: TRBJ2-2
CDR3: CASSLGGAYGELFF
DNA: TGTGCCAGCAGTTTAGGGGGGGCCTACGGGGAGCTGTTTTTT

V: TRBV27
D: TRBD1
length: 13
size: NA
J: TRBJ1-5
CDR3: CASRGQGREPQHF
DNA: TGTGCCAGCAGGGGACAGGGGAGGGAGCCCCAGCATTTT

V: TRBV25-1
D: TRBD1
length: 15
size: NA
J: TRBJ1-4
CDR3: CASTLSGTGREKLFF
DNA: TGTGCCAGCACCCTCTCCGGGACAGGGCGTGAAAAACTGTTTTTT

V: TRBV19
D: TRBD1
length: 16
size: NA
J: TRBJ2-3
CDR3: CASSIAGQGAADTQYF
DNA: TGTGCCAGTAGTATAGCTGGGCAGGGGGCCGCAGATACGCAGTATTTT

V: TRBV7-8
D: NA
length: 14
size: NA
J: TRBJ2-3
CDR3: CASSPSFRVDTQYF
DNA: TGTGCCAGCAGCCCGAGTTTCCGCGTGGATACGCAGTATTTT

V: TRBV27
D: TRBD2
length: 14
size: NA
J: TRBJ2-7
CDR3: CASSLSRGKYEQYF
DNA: TGTGCCAGCAGTTTATCGCGGGGGAAATACGAGCAGTACTTC

V: TRBV11-2
D: TRBD1
length: 13
size: NA
J: TRBJ1-2
CDR3: CASSLAGGQSYTF
DNA: TGTGCCAGCAGCTTAGCAGGGGGACAAAGCTACACCTTC

V: TRBV5-1
D: TRBD1
length: 15
size: NA
J: TRBJ2-1
CDR3: CASVNGDRETDEQFF
DNA: TGCGCCAGCGTGAACGGGGACAGGGAGACGGATGAGCAGTTCTTC

V: TRBV7-2
D: NA
length: 13
size: NA
J: TRBJ1-1
CDR3: CASSQGTNREAFF
DNA: TGTGCCAGCAGCCAAGGGACAAACCGTGAAGCTTTCTTT

V: TRBV28
D: TRBD1
length: 15
size: NA
J: TRBJ2-1
CDR3: CASSSVGQGGNEQFF
DNA: TGTGCCAGCAGTTCCGTCGGACAGGGGGGGAATGAGCAGTTCTTC

V: TRBV4-1
D: NA
length: 16
size: NA
J: TRBJ2-2
CDR3: CASSQGAGLRPGELFF
DNA: TGCGCCAGCAGCCAAGGGGCAGGGCTAAGACCCGGGGAGCTGTTTTTT

V: TRBV6-5
D: NA
length: 15
size: NA
J: TRBJ2-3
CDR3: CASRLGSTSTDTQYF
DNA: TGTGCCAGCAGGTTAGGGTCCACTAGCACAGATACGCAGTATTTT

V: TRBV5-1
D: NA
length: 15
size: NA
J: TRBJ2-3
CDR3: CASGWGDSGTDTQYF
DNA: TGCGCCAGCGGCTGGGGAGATAGCGGCACAGATACGCAGTATTTT

V: TRBV11-2
D: NA
length: 13
size: NA
J: TRBJ1-2
CDR3: CASSGRRSYGYTF
DNA: TGTGCCAGCAGCGGCAGGAGGAGCTATGGCTACACCTTC